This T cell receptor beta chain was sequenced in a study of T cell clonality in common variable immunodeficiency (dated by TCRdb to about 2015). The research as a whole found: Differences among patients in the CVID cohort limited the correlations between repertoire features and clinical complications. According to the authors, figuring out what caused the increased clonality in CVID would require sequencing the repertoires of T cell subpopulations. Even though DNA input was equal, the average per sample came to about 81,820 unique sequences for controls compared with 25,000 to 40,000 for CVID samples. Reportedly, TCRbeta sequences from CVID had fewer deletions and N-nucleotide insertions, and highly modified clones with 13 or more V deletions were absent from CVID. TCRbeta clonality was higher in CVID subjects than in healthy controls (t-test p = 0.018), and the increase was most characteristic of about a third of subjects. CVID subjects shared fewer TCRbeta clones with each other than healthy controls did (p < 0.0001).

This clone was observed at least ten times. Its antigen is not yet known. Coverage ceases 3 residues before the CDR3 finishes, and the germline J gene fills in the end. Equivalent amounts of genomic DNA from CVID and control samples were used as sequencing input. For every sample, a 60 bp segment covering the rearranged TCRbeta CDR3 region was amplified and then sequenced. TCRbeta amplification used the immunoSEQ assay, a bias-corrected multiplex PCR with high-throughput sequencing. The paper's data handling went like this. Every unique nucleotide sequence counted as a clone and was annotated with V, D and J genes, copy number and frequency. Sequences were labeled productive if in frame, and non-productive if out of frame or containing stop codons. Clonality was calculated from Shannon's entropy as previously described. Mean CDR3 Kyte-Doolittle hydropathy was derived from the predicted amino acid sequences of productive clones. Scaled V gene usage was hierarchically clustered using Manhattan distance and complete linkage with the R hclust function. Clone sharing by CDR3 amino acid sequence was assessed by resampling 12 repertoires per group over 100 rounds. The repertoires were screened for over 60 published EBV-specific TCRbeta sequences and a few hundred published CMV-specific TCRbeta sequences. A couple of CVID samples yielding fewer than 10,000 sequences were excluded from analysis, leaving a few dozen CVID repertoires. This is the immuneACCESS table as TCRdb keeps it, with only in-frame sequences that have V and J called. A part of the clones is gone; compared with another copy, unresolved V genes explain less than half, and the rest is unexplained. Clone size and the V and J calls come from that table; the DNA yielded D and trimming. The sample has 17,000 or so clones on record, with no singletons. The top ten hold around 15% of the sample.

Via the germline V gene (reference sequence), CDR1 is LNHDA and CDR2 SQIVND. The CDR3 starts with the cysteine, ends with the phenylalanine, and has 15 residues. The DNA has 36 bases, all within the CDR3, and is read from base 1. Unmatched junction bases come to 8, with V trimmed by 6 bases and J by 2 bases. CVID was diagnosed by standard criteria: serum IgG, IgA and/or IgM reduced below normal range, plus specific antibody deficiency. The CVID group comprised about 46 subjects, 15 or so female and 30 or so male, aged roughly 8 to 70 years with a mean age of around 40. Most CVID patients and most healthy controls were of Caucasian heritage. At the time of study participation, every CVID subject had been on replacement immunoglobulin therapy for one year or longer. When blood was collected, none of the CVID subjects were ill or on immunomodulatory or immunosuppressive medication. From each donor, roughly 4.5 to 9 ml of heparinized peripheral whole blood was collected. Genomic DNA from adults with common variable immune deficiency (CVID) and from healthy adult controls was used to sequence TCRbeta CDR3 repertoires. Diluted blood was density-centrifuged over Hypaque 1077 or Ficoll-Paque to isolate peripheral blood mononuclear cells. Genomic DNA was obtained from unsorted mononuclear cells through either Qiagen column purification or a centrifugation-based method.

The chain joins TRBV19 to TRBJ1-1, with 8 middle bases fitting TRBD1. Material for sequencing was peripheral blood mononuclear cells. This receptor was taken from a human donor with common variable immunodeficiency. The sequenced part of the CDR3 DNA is TGTGCCAGTAGCGACAGGGGAACGGGTAACACTGAA. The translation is CASSDRGTGNTE. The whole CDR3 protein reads CASSDRGTGNTEAFF.